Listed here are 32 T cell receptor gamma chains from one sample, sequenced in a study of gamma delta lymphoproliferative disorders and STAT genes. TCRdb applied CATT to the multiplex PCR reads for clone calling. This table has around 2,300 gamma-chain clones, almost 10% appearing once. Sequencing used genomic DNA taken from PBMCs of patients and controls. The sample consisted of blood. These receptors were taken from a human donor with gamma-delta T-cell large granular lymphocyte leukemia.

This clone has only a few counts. This CDR3 reads CATWDGLTYKKLF. The CDR3 DNA follows: TGTGCCACCTGGGACGGGCTAACCTATAAGAAACTCTTT. This chain joins TRGV2 and TRGJ1 or TRGJ2. TCRdb does not report a J gene; here it was assigned by matching the DNA to germline references. V shed 0 bases, J shed 7 bases, and the junction held 6 bases outside the gene matches. The CDR3 is 13 residues long. Germline assignment: CDR1 EGSNGY and CDR2 YDSYNSKV.

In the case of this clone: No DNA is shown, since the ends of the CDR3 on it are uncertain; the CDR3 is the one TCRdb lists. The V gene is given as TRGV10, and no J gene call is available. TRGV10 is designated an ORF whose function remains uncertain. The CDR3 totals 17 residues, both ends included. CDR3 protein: CAAWEGSRNSLAVEQHF.

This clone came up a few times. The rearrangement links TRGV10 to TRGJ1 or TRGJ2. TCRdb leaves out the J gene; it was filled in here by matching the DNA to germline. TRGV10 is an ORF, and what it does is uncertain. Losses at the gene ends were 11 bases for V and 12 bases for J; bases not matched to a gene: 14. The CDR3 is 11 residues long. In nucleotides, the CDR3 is TGTGCTGCGGTGGGGAGGGAAACGAAACTCTTT. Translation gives CAAVGRETKLF.

CDR3 in amino acids: CATWDGCSDWIKTF. CDR3 sequence (DNA): TGTGCCACCTGGGACGGATGTAGTGATTGGATCAAGACGTTT. The chain has TRGV3 and TRGJP2. TCRdb records no J gene; here it was assigned by comparing the DNA to germline. The CDR3 runs to 14 residues. The trim removed 3 bases at V and 3 bases at J, leaving 4 bases unmatched. The germline V gene encodes CDR1 VTNTFY and CDR2 YDVSTARD (reference sequence).

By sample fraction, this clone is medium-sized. The CDR3 nucleotides read TGTGCCACCTGGGACGGGCTTTTTTATAAGAAACTCTTT. Amino acids: CATWDGLFYKKLF. V usage is TRGV2 and J usage is TRGJ1 or TRGJ2. The J gene, left out of TCRdb, was set here by checking the DNA against germline. The CDR3 totals 13 residues. Germline CDR1 and CDR2: EGSNGY and YDSYNSKV. V lost 0 bases to trimming and J lost 6 bases; unmatched junction nucleotides: 5.

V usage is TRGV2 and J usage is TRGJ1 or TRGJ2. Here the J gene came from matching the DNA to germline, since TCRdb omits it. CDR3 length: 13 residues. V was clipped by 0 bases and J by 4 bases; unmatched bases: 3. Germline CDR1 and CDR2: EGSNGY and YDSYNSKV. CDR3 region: CATWDGRYYKKLF. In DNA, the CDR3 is TGTGCCACCTGGGACGGGCGATATTATAAGAAACTCTTT.

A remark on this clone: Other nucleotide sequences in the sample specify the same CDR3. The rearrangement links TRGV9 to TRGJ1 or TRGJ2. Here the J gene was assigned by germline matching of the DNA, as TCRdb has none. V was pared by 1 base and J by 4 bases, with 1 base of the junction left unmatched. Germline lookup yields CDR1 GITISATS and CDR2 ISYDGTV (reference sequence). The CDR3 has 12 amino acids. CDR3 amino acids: CALWEVYYKKLF. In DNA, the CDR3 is TGTGCCTTGTGGGAGGTCTATTATAAGAAACTCTTT.

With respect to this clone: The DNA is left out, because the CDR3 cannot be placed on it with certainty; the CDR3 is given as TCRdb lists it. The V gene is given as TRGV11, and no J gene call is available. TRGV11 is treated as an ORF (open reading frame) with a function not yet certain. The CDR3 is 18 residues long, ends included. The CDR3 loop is CTTVPAGLGTWLHYKKLF.

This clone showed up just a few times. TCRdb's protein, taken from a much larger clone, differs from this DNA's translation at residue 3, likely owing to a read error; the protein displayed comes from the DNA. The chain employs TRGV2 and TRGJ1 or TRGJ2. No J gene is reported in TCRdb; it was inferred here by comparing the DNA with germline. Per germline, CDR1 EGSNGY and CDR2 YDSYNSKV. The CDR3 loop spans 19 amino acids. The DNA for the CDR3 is TGTGCCCCCTGGGACAAGACTGCAATGATGAGGGCGTATTATTATAAGAAACTCTTT. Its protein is CAPWDKTAMMRAYYYKKLF.

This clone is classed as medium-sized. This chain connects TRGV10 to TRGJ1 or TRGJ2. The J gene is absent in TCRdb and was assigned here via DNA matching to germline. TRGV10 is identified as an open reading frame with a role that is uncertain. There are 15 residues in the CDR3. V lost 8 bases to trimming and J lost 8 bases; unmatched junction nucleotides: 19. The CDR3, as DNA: TGTGCTGCGTGGGATTACCCCAGGCCGGGGAATAAGAAACTCTTT. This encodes CAAWDYPRPGNKKLF.

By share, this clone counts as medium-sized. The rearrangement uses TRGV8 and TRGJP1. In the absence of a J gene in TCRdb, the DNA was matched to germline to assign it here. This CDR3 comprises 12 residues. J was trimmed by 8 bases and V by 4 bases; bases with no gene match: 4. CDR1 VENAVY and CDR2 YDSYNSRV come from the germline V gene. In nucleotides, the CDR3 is TGTGCCACCTGGGAGGGAGGTTGGTTCAAGATATTT. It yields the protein CATWEGGWFKIF.

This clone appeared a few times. In DNA, the CDR3 is TGTGCCACCTGGGAGGCCCCTTATTATAAGAAACTCTTT. Translating gives CATWEAPYYKKLF. The chain uses TRGV8 and TRGJ1 or TRGJ2. TCRdb carries no J gene annotation; the J gene was assigned here by matching the DNA with germline. There are 13 residues in the CDR3. J gave up 3 bases and V 4 bases, and 6 bases lay outside the gene matches. Germline lookup yields CDR1 VENAVY and CDR2 YDSYNSRV.

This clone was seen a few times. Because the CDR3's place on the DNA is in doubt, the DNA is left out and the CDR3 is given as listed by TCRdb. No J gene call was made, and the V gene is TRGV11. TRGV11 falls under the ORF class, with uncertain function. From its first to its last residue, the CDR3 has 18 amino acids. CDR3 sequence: CTTVPAGLAFRIYYKKLF.

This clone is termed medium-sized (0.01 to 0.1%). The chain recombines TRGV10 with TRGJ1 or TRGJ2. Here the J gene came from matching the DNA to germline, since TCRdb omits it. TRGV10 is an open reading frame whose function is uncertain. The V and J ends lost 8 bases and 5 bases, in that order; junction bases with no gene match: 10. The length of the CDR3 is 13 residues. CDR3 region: CAAWDFSNYKKLF. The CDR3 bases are TGTGCTGCGTGGGATTTTAGTAATTATAAGAAACTCTTT.

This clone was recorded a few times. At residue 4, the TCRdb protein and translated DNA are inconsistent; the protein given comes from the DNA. The CDR3 here is CATGVYRKKKLF. CDR3 sequence (DNA): TGTGCCACCGGGGTGTATCGGAAAAAGAAACTCTTT. This chain joins TRGV2 and TRGJ1 or TRGJ2. In the absence of a J gene in TCRdb, the DNA was matched to germline to assign it here. Unmatched junction bases numbered 15, after V lost 9 bases and J lost 10 bases. CDR3 length equals 12 residues. Germline V CDR1 and CDR2: EGSNGY, YDSYNSKV.

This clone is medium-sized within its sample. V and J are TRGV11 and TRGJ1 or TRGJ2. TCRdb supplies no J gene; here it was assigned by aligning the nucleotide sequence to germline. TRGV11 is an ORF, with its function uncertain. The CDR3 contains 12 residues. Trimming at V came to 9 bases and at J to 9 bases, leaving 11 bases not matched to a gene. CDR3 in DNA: TGTGCCTGCTGGCCACTCCTCTGTAAGAAACTCTTT. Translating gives CACWPLLCKKLF.

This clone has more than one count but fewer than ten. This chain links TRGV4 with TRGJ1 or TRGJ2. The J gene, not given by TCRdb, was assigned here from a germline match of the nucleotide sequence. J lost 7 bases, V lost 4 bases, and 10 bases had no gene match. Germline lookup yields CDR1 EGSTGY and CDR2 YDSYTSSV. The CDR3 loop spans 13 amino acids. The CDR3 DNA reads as TGTGCCACCTGGGACCCAGGGGGGTATAAGAAACTCTTT. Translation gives CATWDPGGYKKLF.

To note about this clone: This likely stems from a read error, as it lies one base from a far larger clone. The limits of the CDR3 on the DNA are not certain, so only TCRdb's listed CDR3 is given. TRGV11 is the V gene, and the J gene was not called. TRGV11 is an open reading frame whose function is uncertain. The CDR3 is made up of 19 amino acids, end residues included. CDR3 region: CTTVPAGSSEASNYYKKLF.

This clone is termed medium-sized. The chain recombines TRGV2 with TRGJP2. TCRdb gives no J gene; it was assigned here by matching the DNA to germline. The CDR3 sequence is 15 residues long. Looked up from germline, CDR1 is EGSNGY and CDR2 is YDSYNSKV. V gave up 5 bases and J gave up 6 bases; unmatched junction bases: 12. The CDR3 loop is CATWGGVGCDWIKTF. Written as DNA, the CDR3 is TGTGCCACCTGGGGAGGGGTGGGTTGTGATTGGATCAAGACGTTT.

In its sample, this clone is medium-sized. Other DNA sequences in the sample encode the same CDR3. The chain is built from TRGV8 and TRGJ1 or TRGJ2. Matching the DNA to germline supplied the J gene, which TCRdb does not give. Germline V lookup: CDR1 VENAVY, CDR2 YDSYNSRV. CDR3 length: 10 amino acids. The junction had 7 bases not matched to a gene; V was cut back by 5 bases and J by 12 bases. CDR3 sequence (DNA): TGTGCCACCTGGGTCCCGGGGAAACTCTTT. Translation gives CATWVPGKLF.

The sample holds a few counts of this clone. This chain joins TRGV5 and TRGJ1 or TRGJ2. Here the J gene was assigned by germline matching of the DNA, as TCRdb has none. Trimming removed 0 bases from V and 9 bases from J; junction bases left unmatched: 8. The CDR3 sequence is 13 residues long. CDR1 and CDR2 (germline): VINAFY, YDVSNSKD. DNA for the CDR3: TGTGCCACCTGGGACAGGCCCTCTCGTAAGAAACTCTTT. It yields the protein CATWDRPSRKKLF.

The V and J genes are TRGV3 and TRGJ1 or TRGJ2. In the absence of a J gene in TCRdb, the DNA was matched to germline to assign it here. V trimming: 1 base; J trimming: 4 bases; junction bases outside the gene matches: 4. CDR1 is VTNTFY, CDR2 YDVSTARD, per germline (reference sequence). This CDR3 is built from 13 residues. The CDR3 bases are TGTGCCACCTGGGACAGTCGATATTATAAGAAACTCTTT. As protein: CATWDSRYYKKLF.

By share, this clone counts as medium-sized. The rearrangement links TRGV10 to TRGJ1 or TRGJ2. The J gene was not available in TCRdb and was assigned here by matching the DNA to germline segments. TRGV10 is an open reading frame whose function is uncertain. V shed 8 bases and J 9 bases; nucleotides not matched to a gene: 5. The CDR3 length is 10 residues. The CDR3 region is CAAWGIKKLF. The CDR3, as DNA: TGTGCTGCGTGGGGGATTAAGAAACTCTTT.

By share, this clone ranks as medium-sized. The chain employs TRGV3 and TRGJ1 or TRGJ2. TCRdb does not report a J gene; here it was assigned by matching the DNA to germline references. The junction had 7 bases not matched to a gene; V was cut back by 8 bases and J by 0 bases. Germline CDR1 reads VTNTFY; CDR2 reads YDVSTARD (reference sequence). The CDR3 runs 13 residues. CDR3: CATYRQNYYKKLF. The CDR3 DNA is TGTGCCACCTACCGGCAGAATTATTATAAGAAACTCTTT.

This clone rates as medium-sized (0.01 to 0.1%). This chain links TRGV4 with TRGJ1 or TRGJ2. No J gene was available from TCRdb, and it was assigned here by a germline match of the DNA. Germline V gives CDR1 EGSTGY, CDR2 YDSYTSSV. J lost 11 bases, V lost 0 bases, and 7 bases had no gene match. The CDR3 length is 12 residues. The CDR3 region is CATWDGPLEKLF. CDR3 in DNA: TGTGCCACCTGGGATGGGCCGTTGGAGAAACTCTTT.

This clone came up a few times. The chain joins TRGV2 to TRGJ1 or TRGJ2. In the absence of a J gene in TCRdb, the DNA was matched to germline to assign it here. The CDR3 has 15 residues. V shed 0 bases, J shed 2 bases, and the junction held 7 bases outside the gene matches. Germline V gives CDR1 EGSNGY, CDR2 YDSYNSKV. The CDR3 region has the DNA TGTGCCACCTGGGACGGGCTCGAGGATTATTATAAGAAACTCTTT. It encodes CATWDGLEDYYKKLF.

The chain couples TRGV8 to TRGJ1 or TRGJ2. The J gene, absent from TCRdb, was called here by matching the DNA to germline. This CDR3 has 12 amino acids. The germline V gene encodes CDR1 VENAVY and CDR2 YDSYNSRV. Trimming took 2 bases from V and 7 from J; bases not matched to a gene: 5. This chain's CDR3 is CATWDTRYKKLF. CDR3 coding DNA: TGTGCCACCTGGGATACACGATATAAGAAACTCTTT.

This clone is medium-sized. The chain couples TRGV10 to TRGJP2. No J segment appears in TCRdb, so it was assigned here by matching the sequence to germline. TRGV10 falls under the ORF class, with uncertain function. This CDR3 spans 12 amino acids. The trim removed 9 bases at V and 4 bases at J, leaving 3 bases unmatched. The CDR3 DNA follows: TGTGCTGCGTGTATTAGTGATTGGATCAAGACGTTT. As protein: CAACISDWIKTF.

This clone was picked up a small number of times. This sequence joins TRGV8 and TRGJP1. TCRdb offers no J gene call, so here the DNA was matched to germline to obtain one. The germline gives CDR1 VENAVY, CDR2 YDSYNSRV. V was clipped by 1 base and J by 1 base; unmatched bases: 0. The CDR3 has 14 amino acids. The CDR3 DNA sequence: TGTGCCACCTGGGATAGTACCACTGGTTGGTTCAAGATATTT. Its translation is CATWDSTTGWFKIF.

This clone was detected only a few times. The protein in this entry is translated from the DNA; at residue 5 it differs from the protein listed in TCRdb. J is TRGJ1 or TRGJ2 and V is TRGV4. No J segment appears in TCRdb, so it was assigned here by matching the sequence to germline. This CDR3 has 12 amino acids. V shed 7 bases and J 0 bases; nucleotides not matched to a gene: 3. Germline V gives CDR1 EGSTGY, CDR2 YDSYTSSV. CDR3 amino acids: CATCQNYYKKLF. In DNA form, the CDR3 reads TGTGCCACCTGCCAGAATTATTATAAGAAACTCTTT.

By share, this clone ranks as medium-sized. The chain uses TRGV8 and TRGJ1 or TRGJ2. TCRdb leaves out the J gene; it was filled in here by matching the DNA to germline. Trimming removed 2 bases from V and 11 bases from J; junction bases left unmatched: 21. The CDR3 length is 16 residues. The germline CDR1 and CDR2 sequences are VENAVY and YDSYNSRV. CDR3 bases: TGTGCCACCTGGGATAAACCCACAGCATACTCTTTCGAGAAACTCTTT. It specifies CATWDKPTAYSFEKLF.

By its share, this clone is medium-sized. The CDR3 DNA sequence: TGTGCCACCTGGGTCCCTTATTATAAGAAACTCTTT. Amino acid sequence: CATWVPYYKKLF. This rearrangement joins TRGV3 to TRGJ1 or TRGJ2. The J gene, absent from TCRdb, was called here by matching the DNA to germline. CDR1 and CDR2 (germline): VTNTFY, YDVSTARD (reference sequence). This CDR3 region has 12 residues. The V gene end was trimmed by 5 bases and the J gene end by 3 bases; junction bases not matched to a gene: 4.